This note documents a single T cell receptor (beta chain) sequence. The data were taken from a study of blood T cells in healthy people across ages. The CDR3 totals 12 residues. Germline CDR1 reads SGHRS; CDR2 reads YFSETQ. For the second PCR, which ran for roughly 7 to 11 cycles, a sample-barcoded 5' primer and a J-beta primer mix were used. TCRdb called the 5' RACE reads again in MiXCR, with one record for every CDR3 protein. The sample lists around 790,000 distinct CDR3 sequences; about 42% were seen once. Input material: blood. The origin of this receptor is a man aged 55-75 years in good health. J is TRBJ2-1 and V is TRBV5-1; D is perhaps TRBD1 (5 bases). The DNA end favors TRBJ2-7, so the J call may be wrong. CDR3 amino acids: CASSFSGAEQYF. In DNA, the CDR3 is TGCGCCAGCAGCTTTTCTGGGGCCGAGCAGTACTTC.